The rows below give T cell receptor beta chains drawn from one sample of a study of T-cell reconstitution after alpha-beta-depleted transplantation in children. TCRdb re-called the PCR reads through MiXCR, storing one row per CDR3 protein. The sample carries roughly 570,000 distinct CDR3 sequences, 25% to 30% recorded once. The sample here was PBMCs, taken before TCRalphabeta/CD19-depleted stem cell transplant. Receptors were obtained from a boy in the first two years of life with Wiskott-Aldrich syndrome, due to receive a stem cell transplant. Each CDR3 is given with its conserved first and last residue. A D gene is named only where the DNA matches it firmly. Size is stated for part of the rows, as once, few or many counts, or as a class when the clone is expanded.

TRBJ2-5,NA,TRBV20-1,TRBD2,TGCAGTGCTAGACCGGGACTACCTCTCCAAGAGACCCAGTACTTC,CSARPGLPLQETQYF
TRBJ1-1,NA,TRBV10-3,TRBD1,TGTGCCATCAGTGAGCGGACAGGGACATACACTGAAGCTTTCTTT,CAISERTGTYTEAFF
TRBJ2-1,few,TRBV20-1,TRBD2,TGCAGTGCTAGAGTTGCGGGGAGGGCCGGGAATGAGCAGTTCTTC,CSARVAGRAGNEQFF
TRBJ2-5,NA,TRBV12-3/TRBV12-4,NA,TGTGCCAGCAGTTTTACAGGTTCTCAAGAGACCCAGTACTTC,CASSFTGSQETQYF
TRBJ1-6,NA,TRBV10-3,NA,TGTGCCATCAGGCCATCAACGACAGGTTTTGGGTACTCACCCCTCCACTTT,CAIRPSTTGFGYSPLHF
TRBJ2-7,NA,TRBV5-4,TRBD1,TGTGCCAGCAGCACCAGGACAGGGTCGTACGAGCAGTACTTC,CASSTRTGSYEQYF
TRBJ2-1,once,TRBV27,TRBD2,TGTGCCAGCAGTTTATCCTTGACTAGCAGGAGTGAGCAGTTCTTC,CASSLSLTSRSEQFF
TRBJ2-1,NA,TRBV6-1,TRBD2,TGTGCCAGCAGCCTGGGACTAGCGGGAGTCTATGAGCAGTTCTTC,CASSLGLAGVYEQFF
TRBJ2-1,few,TRBV5-1,TRBD2,TGCGCCAGCAGCACGGGACTAGCGGGAGTTGAGCAGTTCTTC,CASSTGLAGVEQFF
TRBJ2-1,NA,TRBV5-6,NA,TGTGCCAGCAGCTTGGTCGACCGAAATAATGAGCAGTTCTTC,CASSLVDRNNEQFF
TRBJ1-2,NA,TRBV5-1,TRBD1,TGCGCCAGCAGGTCCTCTCCCGGGACAGATAATGGCTACACCTTC,CASRSSPGTDNGYTF
TRBJ2-2,few,TRBV5-6,NA,TGTGCCAGCAGTTCCGATCCGATATACACCGGGGAGCTGTTTTTT,CASSSDPIYTGELFF
TRBJ2-5,NA,TRBV29-1,NA,TGCAGCGTTGAGGGGGTAGCACGGGAGACCCAGTACTTC,CSVEGVARETQYF
TRBJ2-1,NA,TRBV11-1,TRBD2,TGTGCCAGCAGCTCTAGGCTAGGTCTAGCGGGTGAGAGCTCCTACAATGAGCAGTTCTTC,CASSSRLGLAGESSYNEQFF
TRBJ2-3,NA,TRBV27,NA,TGTGCCAGCAGTTTATTGAGGGGGGTTCGCACAGATACGCAGTATTTT,CASSLLRGVRTDTQYF
TRBJ1-6,NA,TRBV21-1,NA,TGTGCCAGCAGCAAAAGCGGGTCCCTAACCCTCCACTTT,CASSKSGSLTLHF
TRBJ2-1,NA,TRBV29-1,NA,TGCAGCGTTGGAGAGACAGCGGATAATGAGCAGTTCTTC,CSVGETADNEQFF
TRBJ2-1,few,TRBV20-1,TRBD2,TGCAGTGCTAGTATCGCGGGAGGGCCACGCGAGCAGTTCTTC,CSASIAGGPREQFF
TRBJ2-7,few,TRBV11-2,NA,TGTGCCAGCAGCTTAGGTCTGTCATTGAAAGGGAACGAGCAGTACTTC,CASSLGLSLKGNEQYF
TRBJ2-4,few,TRBV7-2,TRBD2,TGTGCCAGCAGCAGGGGACTAGCGGGAGAGATCAAAAACATTCAGTACTTC,CASSRGLAGEIKNIQYF
TRBJ2-4,few,TRBV29-1,NA,TGCAGCGTTACAAAGACAGGAGGGGTTGCCAAAAACATTCAGTACTTC,CSVTKTGGVAKNIQYF
TRBJ2-1,NA,TRBV27,TRBD2,TGTGCCAGCCAATATAGCGGGTTACGCAATGAGCAGTTCTTC,CASQYSGLRNEQFF
TRBJ2-5,few,TRBV12-3/TRBV12-4,NA,TGTGCCAGCAGTGCCCCTAGCAACCAAGAGACCCAGTACTTC,CASSAPSNQETQYF
TRBJ1-4,few,TRBV11-2,TRBD1,TGTGCCAGCAGCTCGATTACAGGGGTGGGCGAAAAACTGTTTTTT,CASSSITGVGEKLFF
TRBJ2-1,NA,TRBV6-1,NA,TGTGCCAGCAGTGAACCCTACAATGAGCAGTTCTTC,CASSEPYNEQFF
TRBJ2-1,few,TRBV5-1,NA,TGCGCCAGCAGCAACAAGGGTAGCTCCTACAATGAGCAGTTCTTC,CASSNKGSSYNEQFF
TRBJ2-1,NA,TRBV11-2,NA,TGTGCCAGCAGCTTAGAATTAGGCCGGGGTGTTGAGCAGTTCTTC,CASSLELGRGVEQFF
TRBJ1-1,NA,TRBV18,NA,TGTGCCAGCTCACTTAAACAGGGGAACACTGAAGCTTTCTTT,CASSLKQGNTEAFF
TRBJ2-2,NA,TRBV5-1,TRBD1,TGCGCCAGCAGCGACAGGGGGAACACCGGGGAGCTGTTTTTT,CASSDRGNTGELFF
TRBJ1-6,NA,TRBV5-1,NA,TGCGCCAGCAGCCGTGACGGAAGCTCCTATAATTCACCCCTCCACTTT,CASSRDGSSYNSPLHF
TRBJ1-5,NA,TRBV20-1,NA,TGCAGTGCTAGGGGGCGACCGGGGGATGAGCCCCAGCATTTT,CSARGRPGDEPQHF
TRBJ2-1,NA,TRBV28,NA,TGTGCCAGCAGTTCCATGCCGAGCTCCTACAATGAGCAGTTCTTC,CASSSMPSSYNEQFF
TRBJ2-5,few,TRBV10-3,TRBD2,TGTGCCATCAGTGGTCCGACTAGCGGGATCCAAGAGACCCAGTACTTC,CAISGPTSGIQETQYF
TRBJ2-5,NA,TRBV7-7,TRBD2,TGTGCCAGCAGCTATGGGACTAGCGGGAGCGAAGAGACCCAGTACTTC,CASSYGTSGSEETQYF
TRBJ2-3,NA,TRBV10-3,TRBD2,TGTGCCATCAGCGCCTTAGCGGGAGGAGAAACAGATACGCAGTATTTT,CAISALAGGETDTQYF
TRBJ1-1,NA,TRBV3-1,TRBD1,TGTGCCAGCAGCGCCGGGACAGGGAGGTCCACTGAAGCTTTCTTT,CASSAGTGRSTEAFF
TRBJ2-5,NA,TRBV20-1,NA,TGCAGTGCTATCGGGAGTCCGGAGACCCAGTACTTC,CSAIGSPETQYF
TRBJ2-1,NA,TRBV7-2,NA,TGTGCCAGCAGCACTGCCAATGAGCAGTTCTTC,CASSTANEQFF
TRBJ1-2,few,TRBV10-3,TRBD1,TGTGCCATCAGTGGCTACCGGGACAGGGATAGTGGCTACACCTTC,CAISGYRDRDSGYTF
TRBJ2-1,few,TRBV28,TRBD2,TGTGCCAGCAGTTTTAGGGGACTAGCGCACAATGAGCAGTTCTTC,CASSFRGLAHNEQFF
TRBJ1-2,few,TRBV12-3/TRBV12-4,TRBD1,TGTGCCAGCAGTTTAGTTCCAGGGGGCAATGGCTACACCTTC,CASSLVPGGNGYTF
TRBJ1-4,NA,TRBV12-3/TRBV12-4,TRBD1,TGTGCCAGCAGTTCCTCCGGACAGGGTGAAAAACTGTTTTTT,CASSSSGQGEKLFF
TRBJ2-7,few,TRBV14,NA,TGTGCCAGCAGCCAAGACTTAGACAGCTCCTACGAGCAGTACTTC,CASSQDLDSSYEQYF
TRBJ2-1,NA,TRBV27,TRBD2,TGTGCCAGCAGTTTAGGGGGACTAGCATTTTCCGACAATGAGCAGTTCTTC,CASSLGGLAFSDNEQFF
TRBJ2-5,few,TRBV28,NA,TGTGCCAGCAGTCCATCCCGGGGCTTCCAAGAGACCCAGTACTTC,CASSPSRGFQETQYF
TRBJ2-5,few,TRBV20-1,NA,TGCAGTGCTAGAGGAGTCAGTAAAGAGACCCAGTACTTC,CSARGVSKETQYF
TRBJ2-1,NA,TRBV3-1,TRBD2,TGTGCCAGCAGCCAAGTAGGGACTAGCGGGAACAATGAGCAGTTCTTC,CASSQVGTSGNNEQFF
TRBJ2-1,NA,TRBV24-1,TRBD2,TGTGCCACCAGTGAACCGGGACTAGCGAACAATGAGCAGTTCTTC,CATSEPGLANNEQFF
TRBJ2-7,NA,TRBV4-1,TRBD2,TGCGCCAGCAGCCAAGAATGGAGGGGCCTTGGGACTAGCGGAACCTACGAGCAGTACTTC,CASSQEWRGLGTSGTYEQYF
TRBJ2-5,NA,TRBV5-1,NA,TGCGCCAGCAGCTCCGATGCAAGAGAGACCCAGTACTTC,CASSSDARETQYF